These 29 T cell receptor beta chains share one sample of origin, sequenced in a study of blood T cells in healthy people across ages. Then a second PCR, running about 6 to 11 cycles, was carried out with a sample-barcoded 5' primer and a J-beta primer mix. TCRdb called the 5' RACE reads again in MiXCR, with one record for every CDR3 protein. The sample lists 700,000 to 950,000 distinct CDR3 sequences; more than 45% were seen once. Sequenced sample: blood. These receptors came from a man younger than 45 in good health.

The genes are TRBV20-1 and TRBJ2-7; 10 positions agree with TRBD1. Germline assignment: CDR1 DFQATT and CDR2 SNEGSKA (reference sequence). V lost 0 bases to trimming and J lost 4 bases; unmatched junction nucleotides: 6. The CDR3 extends over 15 amino acids. The CDR3 protein is CSARDLGTGAYEQYF. The CDR3 nucleotides are TGCAGTGCTAGAGATCTCGGGACAGGGGCGTACGAGCAGTACTTC.

In this sample, this clonotype turned up many times. The V and J genes are TRBV7-2 and TRBJ2-3; 11 bases line up with TRBD2. V gave up 3 bases and J gave up 1 base; unmatched junction bases: 3. Germline V gene lookup returns CDR1 SGHTA and CDR2 FQGNSA. The CDR3 is 16 amino acids. In DNA form, the CDR3 reads TGTGCCAGCAGCTTTAGCGGGGGGGCTGGCACAGATACGCAGTATTTT. Translated: CASSFSGGAGTDTQYF.

The chain has TRBV11-2 and TRBJ2-1; D is unresolved. V lost 5 bases and J lost 7, with 15 bases in between. The CDR3 extends over 14 amino acids. CDR1 and CDR2 from the germline V gene are SGHAT and FQNNGV. This chain's CDR3 is CASSPNIVENEQFF. For the CDR3, the DNA is TGTGCCAGCAGCCCTAATATTGTCGAAAATGAGCAGTTCTTC.

The V call is TRBV18, the J call TRBJ2-5, with unresolved D. Looked up from germline, CDR1 is KGHSH and CDR2 is LQKENI. This CDR3 is built from 15 residues. Trimming left V 2 bases short and J 2 bases short, with 12 bases between. CDR3 sequence reads: CASSPFSGNQETQYF. The CDR3 nucleotides read TGTGCCAGCTCACCATTCTCCGGAAATCAAGAGACCCAGTACTTC. Full variable domain (missing parts from reference TRBV18 and TRBJ2-5): NAGVMQNPRHLVRRRGQEARLRCSPMKGHSHVYWYRQLPEEGLKFMVYLQKENIIDESGMPKERFSAEFPKEGPSILRIQQVVRGDSAAYFCASSPFSGNQETQYFGPGTRLLVL.

A few counts support this clonotype. The V call is TRBV7-2, the J call TRBJ1-2, with a tentative D call TRBD1 (5 bases). In germline, CDR1 is SGHTA, CDR2 FQGNSA. The CDR3 is made up of 16 amino acids. Trimming removed 5 bases at V and 4 bases at J, with 20 bases between. The CDR3 spells CASSTAGTPSLYGYTF. DNA of the CDR3: TGTGCCAGCAGCACTGCCGGGACCCCGTCCCTCTATGGCTACACCTTC.

This clonotype occurred a few times. V and J are TRBV4-3 and TRBJ2-7; D not resolved. This CDR3 region has 15 residues. V was cut by 0 bases and J by 0 bases, with 9 bases left in between. The germline CDR1 and CDR2 sequences are LGHNA and YSLEER. The CDR3 loop is CASSQDTYSSYEQYF. The CDR3 DNA reads as TGCGCCAGCAGCCAAGATACCTACAGCTCCTACGAGCAGTACTTC.

The sample holds a few counts of this clonotype. The chain has TRBV7-2 and TRBJ1-2; D may be TRBD1 (5 bases). Germline V gives CDR1 SGHTA, CDR2 FQGNSA. The V gene lost 5 bases and the J gene lost 8 bases, with 15 bases spanning the gap. The CDR3 loop spans 13 amino acids. The chain's CDR3 is CASSQGGARGYTF. The CDR3 coding sequence is TGTGCCAGCAGCCAAGGAGGGGCCCGAGGCTACACCTTC.

The chain is built from TRBV20-1 and TRBJ1-2; D possibly corresponds to TRBD1 (6 bases). With 3 bases removed from V and 4 bases from J, the gap between germline ends came to 15 bases. Germline lookup yields CDR1 DFQATT and CDR2 SNEGSKA (reference sequence). The CDR3 covers 14 residues. In DNA, the CDR3 is TGCAGTGCTAGTAAACTAGGGGGGATCTATGGCTACACCTTC. Its protein product is CSASKLGGIYGYTF.

The chain has TRBV20-1 and TRBJ2-5, with 8 bases aligning to TRBD2. Trimming took 2 bases from V and 5 from J; bases not matched to a gene: 13. CDR1 and CDR2 (germline): DFQATT, SNEGSKA (reference sequence). The CDR3 covers 16 residues. CDR3 sequence reads: CSARKPRLAQKETQYF. CDR3 nucleotide sequence: TGCAGTGCTAGAAAACCCCGACTAGCGCAAAAGGAGACCCAGTACTTC.

This chain joins TRBV6-5 and TRBJ2-7; D is uncertain. Per the germline V gene, CDR1 is MNHEY and CDR2 is SVGAGI. The CDR3 covers 13 residues. Trimming removed 0 bases at V and 6 bases at J, with 9 bases between. The CDR3 here is CASSYSLVGEQYF. DNA for the CDR3: TGTGCCAGCAGTTACTCCTTGGTGGGCGAGCAGTACTTC.

This clonotype has only a few counts. The rearrangement uses TRBV2 and TRBJ2-7, with a tentative D call TRBD1 (6 bases). The CDR3 length is 13 residues. The V end lost 6 bases, the J end lost 6 bases, and 15 bases lay between the germline ends. Germline CDR1 is SNHLY and CDR2 is FYNNEI. As DNA, the CDR3 is TGTGCCAGCAGGGCACATGGACAGCTCGAGCAGTACTTC. Translation gives CASRAHGQLEQYF.

This clonotype has just a few counts. The chain links TRBV3-1 to TRBJ2-4; D call uncertain. The CDR3 has 15 amino acids. Per germline, CDR1 LGHDT and CDR2 YNNKEL (reference sequence). The ends were cut back, 0 bases at V and 13 bases at J, with 19 bases in the middle. CDR3 DNA: TGTGCCAGCAGCCAAGAAATAGCTAAAATGGGTGAGCAGTACTTC. Translated, it gives CASSQEIAKMGEQYF.

The chain links TRBV7-3 to TRBJ2-1, with D possibly matching TRBD2 (7 bases). The germline V and J ends were trimmed by 1 base and 0 bases, with 28 bases remaining between them. This CDR3 comprises 22 residues. Per the germline V gene, CDR1 is SGHTA and CDR2 is FQGTGA. The CDR3 bases are TGTGCCAGCAGCTTAAAAGGGGGACCCGGGACTAACCCTTTGCGCTCCTACAATGAGCAGTTCTTC. The encoded protein is CASSLKGGPGTNPLRSYNEQFF.

This clonotype was recorded a few times. The V gene is TRBV3-1, the J gene TRBJ1-1, with TRBD1 matching over 7 bases. The length of the CDR3 is 17 residues. The junction had 11 bases not matched to a gene; V was cut back by 0 bases and J by 4 bases. From germline, CDR1 is LGHDT and CDR2 YNNKEL (reference sequence). In DNA form, the CDR3 reads TGTGCCAGCAGCCAAGATAAAGATGACAGGGACCTCACTGAAGCTTTCTTT. It translates to CASSQDKDDRDLTEAFF.

This chain links TRBV18 with TRBJ2-5, with 8 bases fitting TRBD2. This CDR3 has 16 amino acids. Germline V gene lookup returns CDR1 KGHSH and CDR2 LQKENI. V lost 5 bases and J lost 2; bases outside the gene matches: 10. CDR3: CASSKLLAETQETQYF. DNA for the CDR3: TGTGCCAGCTCAAAGCTACTAGCGGAAACTCAAGAGACCCAGTACTTC.

Concerning this clonotype itself: The junction differs from germline at one of its ends, possibly a read error. The chain has TRBV20-1 and TRBJ2-1; 8 bases agree with TRBD2. This CDR3 contains 15 residues. Germline CDR1 and CDR2: DFQATT and SNEGSKA (reference sequence). CDR3 nucleotides: TGCAGTGCTCGAGACCCGGGACTAGGGGTCGGTGAGCAGTTCTTC. Amino acids: CSARDPGLGVGEQFF.

In its sample, this clonotype was seen many times. The rearrangement links TRBV20-1 to TRBJ1-4; weak D call: TRBD1 (5 bases). V lost 4 bases, J lost 7 bases, and 16 bases lay in between. Germline V gives CDR1 DFQATT, CDR2 SNEGSKA (reference sequence). The CDR3 covers 14 residues. This CDR3 is CSAIEGVRGEKLFF. For the CDR3, the DNA is TGCAGTGCTATTGAAGGGGTTCGCGGTGAAAAACTGTTTTTT.

The chain couples TRBV11-3 to TRBJ2-5, with TRBD1 matching 7 bases. Germline V gives CDR1 SGHNT, CDR2 YENEEA. The CDR3 consists of 14 residues. V gave up 4 bases and J gave up 3 bases; unmatched junction bases: 5. This chain's CDR3 is CASSSRQGKETQYF. The CDR3 DNA reads TGTGCCAGCAGCTCGAGACAGGGAAAAGAGACCCAGTACTTC.

The V call is TRBV29-1, the J call TRBJ1-2; no clear D gene. Germline lookup yields CDR1 SQVTM and CDR2 ANQGSEA. The V end lost 6 bases, the J end lost 6 bases, and 2 bases lay between the germline ends. The CDR3 totals 8 residues. DNA for the CDR3: TGCAGCGTCAATGGCTACACCTTC. Its translation: CSVNGYTF.

In DNA form, the CDR3 reads TGTGCCAGCAGCCCCGGATGGGCAGCGTCCTATGGCTACACCTTC. Protein sequence: CASSPGWAASYGYTF. This sequence joins TRBV7-9 and TRBJ1-2; D remains ambiguous. Trimming shortened V by 5 bases and J by 4 bases, and 17 bases separated the two germline ends. The length of the CDR3 is 15 residues. Germline V gene sequence: CDR1 SEHNR, CDR2 FQNEAQ (reference sequence).

The rearrangement joins TRBV20-1 to TRBJ2-5, with D possibly TRBD2 on 6 matching bases. This CDR3 is 14 amino acids long. V was shortened by 4 bases and J by 1 base, with 13 bases between the two germline ends. CDR1 is DFQATT, CDR2 SNEGSKA, per germline (reference sequence). Here the CDR3 reads CSATQAGSQETQYF. CDR3 nucleotides: TGCAGTGCTACTCAGGCGGGAAGCCAAGAGACCCAGTACTTC.

This clonotype was seen a single time. J is TRBJ2-5 and V is TRBV29-1; the D gene could be TRBD1 or TRBD2 (6 bases each). Between the trimmed V and J ends, which lost 6 bases and 11 bases, there was a span of 22 bases. CDR3 size: 13 residues. Per germline, CDR1 SQVTM and CDR2 ANQGSEA. The chain's CDR3 is CSVEGGADNEQYF. DNA of the CDR3: TGCAGCGTGGAGGGGGGCGCGGATAATGAGCAGTACTTC. Based on the CDR3 plus reference TRBV29-1 and TRBJ2-5, the full variable domain is SAVISQKPSRDICQRGTSLTIQCQVDSQVTMMFWYRQQPGQSLTLIATANQGSEATYESGFVIDKFPISRPNLTFSTLTVSNMSPEDSSIYLCSVEGGADNEQYFGPGTRLLVL.

In its sample, this clonotype was seen once. The CDR3 reads CASSSRTIRYEQYF. Written as DNA, the CDR3 is TGTGCCAGCAGTTCCAGGACTATCCGCTACGAGCAGTACTTC. The gene calls are TRBV6-5 and TRBJ2-7; a possible D gene is TRBD2 (6 bases). V lost 4 bases to trimming and J lost 3 bases, with 13 bases between them. Germline values: CDR1 MNHEY, CDR2 SVGAGI. This CDR3 comprises 14 residues.

This rearrangement joins TRBV29-1 to TRBJ2-3, with D unresolved. The CDR3 extends over 11 amino acids. Germline loops: CDR1 SQVTM, CDR2 ANQGSEA. The V and J ends lost 4 bases and 12 bases respectively, with 14 bases between them. The CDR3 coding sequence is TGCAGCGTTGTCGCGAATCCTACTCAGTATTTT. Amino acid sequence: CSVVANPTQYF.

The CDR3 region has the DNA TGTGCCAGCAGTTTTCGTACTAAAGGGCAGCGGGGGACAGATACGCAGTATTTT. This translates into CASSFRTKGQRGTDTQYF. The rearrangement joins TRBV12-3 or TRBV12-4 to TRBJ2-3, with 8 positions matching TRBD2. V shed 3 bases, J shed 3 bases, and the junction held 14 bases outside the gene matches. The CDR3 covers 18 residues.

The chain couples TRBV5-1 to TRBJ2-7, with D tentatively TRBD1 (5 bases). The CDR3 is 12 residues long. Germline loops: CDR1 SGHRS, CDR2 YFSETQ. Trimming shortened V by 4 bases and J by 6 bases, and 11 bases separated the two germline ends. CDR3 protein: CASSPAGSEQYF. CDR3 nucleotide sequence: TGCGCCAGCAGCCCCGCAGGGTCCGAGCAGTACTTC.

The gene calls are TRBV20-1 and TRBJ2-3; 7 positions agree with TRBD2. The V gene end was trimmed by 0 bases and the J gene end by 2 bases; junction bases not matched to a gene: 5. Germline values: CDR1 DFQATT, CDR2 SNEGSKA (reference sequence). This CDR3 has 15 amino acids. The CDR3, as DNA: TGCAGTGCTAGAGATCCCGCGGGAGTCACAGATACGCAGTATTTT. Encoded protein: CSARDPAGVTDTQYF.

This clonotype occurred a few times. The V gene is TRBV6-1, the J gene TRBJ2-3; no reliable D call. Germline CDR1 MNHNS, CDR2 SASEGT. This CDR3 comprises 13 residues. Trimming took 8 bases from V and 6 from J, leaving 15 bases between them. The chain's CDR3 is CASGSSTWDTQYF. The CDR3 nucleotides read TGTGCCAGCGGGTCCTCAACTTGGGATACGCAGTATTTT.

V is TRBV9 and J is TRBJ1-1; TRBD1 is a possible D gene (6 bases). The V gene's germline CDR1 is SGDLS and CDR2 YYNGEE. The CDR3 is 12 residues long. Trimming took off 7 bases at V and 5 bases at J, with 12 bases between the two ends. As DNA, the CDR3 is TGTGCCAGCGGGGGCGGAGGGACTGAAGCTTTCTTT. Amino acid sequence: CASGGGGTEAFF.